The 18 T cell receptor beta chains listed next were all sequenced from one sample in a study of CD4 T cells in relation to SARS-CoV-2 and coronaviruses. CD4+ T cells from unexposed donors were obtained before the COVID-19 pandemic (2011-2018). TCRdb's table, derived via immunoSEQ multiplex PCR, lists solely in-frame clones and lacks some. The sample lists 65,000 or so clones, approximately 94% occurring once. Material: naive CD4+ T cells from PBMCs. This sample's subset: naive CD4+ T cells isolated by negative enrichment. These receptors originate from a human donor in good health.

This clone was detected only once. The V gene is TRBV29-1, the J gene TRBJ2-6; tentative D call: TRBD1 (5 bases). The CDR3 contains 17 residues. Germline V gives CDR1 SQVTM, CDR2 ANQGSEA. V was shortened by 7 bases and J by 0 bases, with 19 bases between the two germline ends. The CDR3 region has the DNA TGCAGCGCCCTTGGCCAGGACACGGTCTCTGGGGCCAACGTCCTGACTTTC. It yields the protein CSALGQDTVSGANVLTF. Drawing the rest from reference TRBV29-1 and TRBJ2-6, the complete variable domain is SAVISQKPSRDICQRGTSLTIQCQVDSQVTMMFWYRQQPGQSLTLIATANQGSEATYESGFVIDKFPISRPNLTFSTLTVSNMSPEDSSIYLCSALGQDTVSGANVLTFGAGSRLTVL.

J is TRBJ2-1 and V is TRBV7-2; 8 bases line up with TRBD2. The CDR3 has 16 residues. In germline, CDR1 is SGHTA, CDR2 FQGNSA. V trimming: 1 base; J trimming: 10 bases; junction bases outside the gene matches: 12. CDR3 protein: CASSLGPSGGGTEQFF. In nucleotides, the CDR3 is TGTGCCAGCAGCTTAGGTCCGAGCGGGGGAGGCACGGAGCAGTTCTTC. The full variable domain, with the rest looked up from reference TRBV7-2 and TRBJ2-1, is GAGVSQSPSNKVTEKGKDVELRCDPISGHTALYWYRQSLGQGLEFLIYFQGNSAPDKSGLPSDRFSAERTGGSVSTLTIQRTQQEDSAVYLCASSLGPSGGGTEQFFGPGTRLTVL.

The chain has TRBV6-5 and TRBJ2-2, with TRBD2 identical over 11 bases. Trimming at V came to 5 bases and at J to 6 bases, leaving 2 bases not matched to a gene. The CDR3 contains 14 residues. Germline V CDR1 and CDR2: MNHEY, SVGAGI. The CDR3 spells CASSILAGAGELFF. In nucleotides, the CDR3 is TGTGCCAGCAGTATACTAGCGGGAGCCGGGGAGCTGTTTTTT.

DNA for the CDR3: TGTGCCGGCTCTCCGGGGATTATGAACACTGAAGCTTTCTTT. The encoded protein is CAGSPGIMNTEAFF. The rearrangement joins TRBV6-5 to TRBJ1-1; D unresolved. With 11 bases removed from V and 0 bases from J, the gap between germline ends came to 16 bases. The germline V gene encodes CDR1 MNHEY and CDR2 SVGAGI. CDR3 length equals 14 residues.

The chain uses TRBV7-9 and TRBJ2-7; D not resolved. Germline assignment: CDR1 SEHNR and CDR2 FQNEAQ (reference sequence). The CDR3 extends over 12 amino acids. Trimming shortened V by 3 bases and J by 2 bases, and 5 bases separated the two germline ends. The CDR3 coding sequence is TGTGCCAGCAGCTTGGAGCCCTACGAGCAGTACTTC. Translating it yields CASSLEPYEQYF.

The V call is TRBV7-9, the J call TRBJ2-7, with 7 nucleotides matching TRBD2. In germline, CDR1 is SEHNR, CDR2 FQNEAQ (reference sequence). The CDR3 spans 15 residues. The J segment lost 4 bases and the V segment lost 5 bases, leaving 11 bases of the junction unmatched. CDR3 in amino acids: CASSPPGRGGYEQYF. The CDR3 DNA sequence: TGTGCCAGCAGCCCCCCAGGGAGGGGAGGATACGAGCAGTACTTC. The full variable domain, in which reference TRBV7-9 and TRBJ2-7 provide the parts outside the CDR3, is DTGVSQNPRHKITKRGQNVTFRCDPISEHNRLYWYRQTLGQGPEFLTYFQNEAQLEKSRLLSDRFSAERPKGSFSTLEIQRTEQGDSAMYLCASSPPGRGGYEQYFGPGTRLTVT.

V and J are TRBV11-3 and TRBJ2-2; 7 positions agree with TRBD2. This CDR3 region has 16 residues. Trimming cost V 1 base and J 2 bases; bases outside gene matches: 4. CDR1 is SGHNT, CDR2 YENEEA, per germline. The CDR3 DNA is TGTGCCAGCAGCTTAGTTTCGGGACTAAACACCGGGGAGCTGTTTTTT. Translation gives CASSLVSGLNTGELFF.

The CDR3: CASSATAGGRYEQYF. The CDR3 DNA follows: TGTGCCAGCAGTGCGACGGCGGGAGGGCGCTACGAGCAGTACTTC. The V call is TRBV19, the J call TRBJ2-7; 9 nucleotides agree with TRBD2. After removal of 9 bases from V and 3 bases from J, the junction contained 12 bases not matched to a gene. This CDR3 is built from 15 residues. Germline V gives CDR1 LNHDA, CDR2 SQIVND (reference sequence).

The chain recombines TRBV19 with TRBJ2-7; 8 bases agree with TRBD2. The CDR3 is 15 amino acids. The V gene's germline CDR1 is LNHDA and CDR2 SQIVND (reference sequence). J lost 3 bases, V lost 1 base, and 5 bases had no gene match. CDR3 residues: CASSIVAGTSYEQYF. CDR3 nucleotides: TGTGCCAGTAGTATAGTAGCCGGGACTAGCTACGAGCAGTACTTC. The entire variable domain, with the rest obtained from reference TRBV19 and TRBJ2-7, is as follows: DGGITQSPKYLFRKEGQNVTLSCEQNLNHDAMYWYRQDPGQGLRLIYYSQIVNDFQKGDIAEGYSVSREKKESFPLTVTSAQKNPTAFYLCASSIVAGTSYEQYFGPGTRLTVT.

CDR3: CASSPDRGHRYTEAFF. CDR3 DNA sequence: TGTGCCAGCAGCCCGGACAGGGGGCATAGGTACACTGAAGCTTTCTTT. V is TRBV7-3 and J is TRBJ1-1, with 11 bases lining up with TRBD1. Germline CDR1 reads SGHTA; CDR2 reads FQGTGA. The V gene end was trimmed by 5 bases and the J gene end by 3 bases; junction bases not matched to a gene: 8. The CDR3 loop spans 16 amino acids. Drawing the rest from reference TRBV7-3 and TRBJ1-1, the complete variable domain is GAGVSQTPSNKVTEKGKYVELRCDPISGHTALYWYRQSLGQGPEFLIYFQGTGAADDSGLPNDRFFAVRPEGSVSTLKIQRTERGDSAVYLCASSPDRGHRYTEAFFGQGTRLTVV.

V and J are TRBV15 and TRBJ1-4; D uncertain. This CDR3 region has 12 residues. V gave up 0 bases and J gave up 16 bases, with 12 bases separating them. The V gene's germline CDR1 is LNHNV and CDR2 YYDKDF (reference sequence). CDR3 DNA: TGTGCCACCAGCAGAGATTTGGGCGGTCGGTTTTTT. It codes for CATSRDLGGRFF.

The CDR3 region is CASSIDRMGPSDTQYF. Here the CDR3 DNA reads TGCGCCAGCAGCATCGACAGGATGGGACCTTCAGATACGCAGTATTTT. This sequence joins TRBV5-1 and TRBJ2-3; weak D call: TRBD1 (6 bases). V was clipped by 4 bases and J by 4 bases, with 19 bases between them. There are 16 residues in the CDR3. The germline CDR1 and CDR2 sequences are SGHRS and YFSETQ. The entire variable domain, with the rest obtained from reference TRBV5-1 and TRBJ2-3, is as follows: KAGVTQTPRYLIKTRGQQVTLSCSPISGHRSVSWYQQTPGQGLQFLFEYFSETQRNKGNFPGRFSGRQFSNSRSEMNVSTLELGDSALYLCASSIDRMGPSDTQYFGPGTRLTVL.

This sequence joins TRBV24-1 and TRBJ1-5, with 8 bases aligning to TRBD1. The CDR3 totals 15 residues. Germline V lookup: CDR1 KGHDR, CDR2 SFDVKD. Unmatched junction bases numbered 4, after V lost 3 bases and J lost 4 bases. In nucleotides, the CDR3 is TGTGCCACCAGTGATCCCAGACAGGGGAATCAGCCCCAGCATTTT. Amino acid sequence: CATSDPRQGNQPQHF.

The chain combines TRBV28 with TRBJ1-6, with D possibly matching TRBD1 (5 bases). CDR1 and CDR2 (germline): MDHEN, SYDVKM. V lost 6 bases to trimming and J lost 2 bases, with 11 bases between them. This CDR3 has 15 amino acids. The DNA of the CDR3 is TGTGCCAGCAGATCCACAGGTCCCTATAATTCACCCCTCCACTTT. It specifies CASRSTGPYNSPLHF.

The J gene is TRBJ2-3, the V gene TRBV7-8, with no clear D. Looked up from germline, CDR1 is SGHVS and CDR2 is FQNEAQ. V was trimmed by 5 bases and J by 0 bases, leaving 9 bases between them. The CDR3 is made up of 14 amino acids. The CDR3 coding sequence is TGTGCCAGCAGCAGGGCGGACAGCACAGATACGCAGTATTTT. Amino acid sequence: CASSRADSTDTQYF. The whole variable domain, remainder taken from reference TRBV7-8 and TRBJ2-3, is GAGVSQSPRYKVAKRGQDVALRCDPISGHVSLFWYQQALGQGPEFLTYFQNEAQLDKSGLPSDRFFAERPEGSVSTLKIQRTQQEDSAVYLCASSRADSTDTQYFGPGTRLTVL.

The rearrangement uses TRBV6-5 and TRBJ2-1, with TRBD1 matching 7 bases. The CDR3 is 15 residues long. CDR1 is MNHEY, CDR2 SVGAGI, per germline. V lost 6 bases and J lost 0; bases outside the gene matches: 5. In DNA, the CDR3 is TGTGCCAGCAGGCCGGGGACAGCCTCCTACAATGAGCAGTTCTTC. Translation gives CASRPGTASYNEQFF.

The chain carries TRBV15 and TRBJ1-4; 7 bases map to TRBD1. Trimming at V came to 0 bases and at J to 5 bases, leaving 6 bases not matched to a gene. Germline V gives CDR1 LNHNV, CDR2 YYDKDF (reference sequence). CDR3 length equals 16 residues. Written as DNA, the CDR3 is TGTGCCACCAGCAGAGATCCGGGGACAGTGAATGAAAAACTGTTTTTT. This gives the protein CATSRDPGTVNEKLFF.

V is TRBV15 and J is TRBJ2-7; TRBD1 matches 7 bases. This CDR3 comprises 16 residues. Germline assignment: CDR1 LNHNV and CDR2 YYDKDF (reference sequence). V lost 5 bases and J lost 6; bases outside the gene matches: 16. The CDR3 protein is CATSRPRSRGPSEQYF. The CDR3 nucleotides are TGTGCCACCAGCCGCCCGCGGTCGAGGGGGCCGAGCGAGCAGTACTTC.